One TCR beta chain is described in this entry. Antigen: not known. This specimen comes from a study of T-cell memory formation after mild COVID-19. As for the study in general: TCR clustering was largely donor specific.

General study results and limits: Contracting CD4+ clones lay largely in CM and EM, with CD8+ ones residing in EMRA. Several responding clones turned up in pre-infection memory, indicating that cross-reactive memory may have taken part. Contracting clones from day 15 to 85 had balanced CD4/CD8; later expanders favoured CD4+.

Each CDR3 protein is one row after TCRdb ran MiXCR on the 5' RACE reads. The sample contains about 210,000 distinct CDR3 sequences, 10% of which appear only once. CDR1 and CDR2 from the germline V gene are MGHRA and YSYEKL. Between the trimmed V and J ends, which lost 1 base and 2 bases, there was a span of 5 bases. The CDR3 consists of 13 residues. Sequenced sample: PBMCs or a T cell subset sorted from them (not recorded which). This sequence originates from a man aged 18 to 30 who had mild COVID-19 (a few samples of this study predate the infection). Cell type and time point are not known. V gene TRBV4-1 combines with J gene TRBJ2-5; D remains ambiguous. CDR3 in amino acids: CASSQVEQETQYF. CDR3 bases: TGCGCCAGCAGCCAAGTAGAACAAGAGACCCAGTACTTC.